This T cell receptor (beta chain) was obtained from a study of T cells after yellow fever vaccination. Study conclusions and caveats: Abundant clonotypes from the bulk population could contaminate FACS-sorted repertoires. Post-booster reappearance was seen for most primary-vaccination clones (around 96% CD4, 85% to 90% CD8).

The 5'RACE template-switching step produced TCR cDNA and added a universal primer site and UMIs. One entry per CDR3 protein, called by TCRdb with MiXCR from the 5' RACE reads. The table records a few hundred thousand distinct CDR3 sequences, less than 9.5% of them present only once. This clonotype was seen only a few times. The antigen remains undetermined. V gave up 2 bases and J gave up 3 bases; unmatched junction bases: 8. Per the germline V gene, CDR1 is MGHRA and CDR2 is YSYEKL. This CDR3 contains 16 residues. Sequences were derived from PBMCs, sampled 45 days after the first yellow fever vaccination. The chain carries TRBV4-1 and TRBJ2-3, with TRBD2 matching over 7 bases. This sequence originates from a man between 18 and 29 years old who received the YFV17D yellow fever vaccine. The CDR3 is CASSQWLGGGTDTQYF. DNA of the CDR3: TGCGCCAGCAGCCAATGGCTCGGCGGGGGAACAGATACGCAGTATTTT.